This T cell receptor (beta chain) appears in the sequencing data of a study of cytomegalovirus exposure and HLA in healthy donors. This clone has just one count. Its antigen remains unknown. V shed 6 bases and J 5 bases; nucleotides not matched to a gene: 9. This CDR3 is 15 amino acids long. Germline V gene data show CDR1 as MDHEN and CDR2 as SYDVKM. The primer mix had 60 Vbeta and 13 Jbeta primers. Libraries were prepared by immunoSEQ multiplex PCR; TCRdb keeps only in-frame clonotypes and omits some of them. The repertoire holds tens of thousands of clones, with around 76% as singletons. Regarding the study as a whole: The study dropped some indistinguishable V segments, TRBV6-2 and TRBV6-3 among them. HLA-A and HLA-B allele assignments for most subjects were reportedly predicted accurately using TCR beta sequences. Researchers reported in a later analysis that a missense DCLRE1C variant was tied to TCR beta V- and J-gene trimming.

The chain links TRBV28 to TRBJ2-4; TRBD2 matches 8 bases. This TCR came from a male donor in good health and CMV-seropositive. The source material was PBMCs. CDR3 residues: CASSPTAGGENIQYF. As DNA, the CDR3 is TGTGCCAGCAGCCCTACGGCGGGGGGCGAAAACATTCAGTACTTC.